A single sample is the source of the 8 T cell receptor beta chains below, sequenced in a study of T cells in Graves' hyperthyroidism and ophthalmopathy. Researchers took RNA transcripts and amplified the TCR beta CDR3 regions from them. During a first-round RT-PCR of the TCR CDR3, the HTBI primer set was used. Using its own MiXCR run on the multiplex PCR reads, TCRdb lists one record per CDR3 protein. Of about 300,000 distinct CDR3 sequences detected, roughly 15% appear once; the ten largest clones hold almost 8%. Sequencing used blood. The receptor set was obtained from a woman aged 25 to 39 with Graves' hyperthyroidism that later progressed to Graves' ophthalmopathy.

As regards this clonotype: Relative to the germline gene, one junction end is altered; a read error may explain this. This chain joins TRBV6-5 and TRBJ1-3, with a tentative D call TRBD1 (5 bases). Germline V lookup: CDR1 MNHEY, CDR2 SVGAGI. This CDR3 comprises 15 residues. CDR3 nucleotides: TGTGCCAGCAGTTACGCAGGGATCTCTGGGAACACCATATATTTT. Encoded protein: CASSYAGISGNTIYF.

This rearrangement joins TRBV27 to TRBJ2-6, with D possibly being TRBD1 (6 bases). V was clipped by 5 bases and J by 1 base, with 9 bases between them. CDR1 MNHEY and CDR2 SMNVEV come from the germline V gene (reference sequence). The CDR3 contains 15 residues. The DNA of the CDR3 is TGTGCCAGCAGTCCCCAGGGGTCTGGGGCCAACGTCCTGACTTTC. As protein: CASSPQGSGANVLTF.

This clonotype was detected only a few times. The rearrangement uses TRBV28 and TRBJ2-7, with a weak D call TRBD1 (8 bases). There are 15 residues in the CDR3. V lost 6 bases to trimming and J lost 0 bases, with 15 bases between them. Germline V gene sequence: CDR1 MDHEN, CDR2 SYDVKM. Here the CDR3 reads CASREGGTGSYEQYF. The CDR3 region has the DNA TGTGCCAGCAGAGAGGGGGGGACAGGCTCCTACGAGCAGTACTTC.

This clonotype was detected a few times. The germline gene is not matched at one end of the junction; a read error may be the cause. The gene calls are TRBV6-1 and TRBJ1-2, with D unresolved. The CDR3 spans 15 residues. The germline V gene has CDR1 MNHNS and CDR2 SASEGT. CDR3 coding DNA: TGTGCCAGCAGGGAAGATCAAATCCCTAACTATGGCTACACCTTC. It codes for CASREDQIPNYGYTF.

This clonotype was counted many times. This rearrangement joins TRBV7-9 to TRBJ2-3, with D perhaps being TRBD1 or TRBD2 (5 bases each). This CDR3 has 15 residues. The germline V and J ends were trimmed by 7 bases and 6 bases, with 20 bases remaining between them. CDR1 SEHNR and CDR2 FQNEAQ come from the germline V gene (reference sequence). In DNA form, the CDR3 reads TGTGCCAGCAACGAAGCGTGGGACGTCCCGGATACGCAGTATTTT. It codes for CASNEAWDVPDTQYF.

There are a few counts of this clonotype. The chain combines TRBV27 with TRBJ2-2; D is unresolved. Germline CDR1 MNHEY, CDR2 SMNVEV (reference sequence). V was shortened by 1 base and J by 5 bases, with 11 bases between the two germline ends. There are 15 residues in the CDR3. CDR3 residues: CASSLYPAATGELFF. CDR3 coding DNA: TGTGCCAGCAGTTTATATCCGGCCGCAACCGGGGAGCTGTTTTTT.

Comment on this clonotype: The junction departs from germline at one end; a sequencing error may be responsible. J is TRBJ2-1 and V is TRBV5-1, with D uncertain. The CDR3 is made up of 15 amino acids. Germline lookup yields CDR1 SGHRS and CDR2 YFSETQ. In nucleotides, the CDR3 is TGCGCCAGCAGCTTGGTCGAGTACGGTTTGAATGAGCAATTCTTC. Translated, it gives CASSLVEYGLNEQFF. Full variable domain (remainder filled in from reference TRBV5-1 and TRBJ2-1): KAGVTQTPRYLIKTRGQQVTLSCSPISGHRSVSWYQQTPGQGLQFLFEYFSETQRNKGNFPGRFSGRQFSNSRSEMNVSTLELGDSALYLCASSLVEYGLNEQFFGPGTRLTVL.

This clonotype was recorded many times. V gene TRBV13 combines with J gene TRBJ2-5, with 8 bases matching TRBD2. There are 15 residues in the CDR3. The J segment lost 3 bases and the V segment lost 6 bases, leaving 9 bases of the junction unmatched. Germline loops: CDR1 PRHDT, CDR2 FYEKMQ (reference sequence). The CDR3 is CASSFSGNGEETQYF. In nucleotides, the CDR3 is TGTGCCAGCAGTTTTAGCGGGAATGGGGAAGAGACCCAGTACTTC.